This TCR beta chain was sequenced during a study of siplizumab effects on memory and regulatory T cells. Details on this clone: Its matching antigen is unknown.

The germline gives CDR1 SGHRS, CDR2 YFSETQ. With V trimmed by 0 bases and J by 5 bases, 4 bases remained unmatched. The CDR3 is made up of 14 amino acids. Study results and caveats: Greater diversity than memory cells seemed evident in naive T cells, which also appeared to be major alloresponse contributors. The alloreactive clones that mapped to unstimulated subsets made up only a minor fraction.

Some clones are missing from TCRdb's copy, which holds only in-frame ones; the method was immunoSEQ multiplex PCR. The sample carries some 100,000 clones, approximately 90% recorded once. This receptor was identified in a human donor in good health. The genes are TRBV5-1 and TRBJ1-2; TRBD1 aligns across 7 bases. Sequencing was done on a sample of Tregs sorted from blood. CDR3 protein: CASSLGDRSYGYTF. In DNA, the CDR3 is TGCGCCAGCAGCTTGGGGGACAGATCTTATGGCTACACCTTC.